This T cell receptor (beta chain) appears in the sequencing data of a study of metastatic and nonmetastatic thyroid tumors. Across the whole study: Comparison of repertoires was carried out across blood and tumor or nodule tissue from malignant and benign thyroid patients. Study-level points and caveats: In both blood and tumor samples, TCR beta diversity was reported significantly higher for malignant than benign nodules.

This clone came up many times. The antigen is undetermined. Germline V CDR1 and CDR2: DFQATT, SNEGSKA (reference sequence). This CDR3 comprises 14 residues. V shed 4 bases and J shed 1 base, with 11 bases lying between them. Thyroid surgery was preceded by no treatment in any patient. In the study's own analysis: Researchers built a distant-metastasis classifier for papillary thyroid cancer that drew on CDR3 differences across clinicopathological groups. TCRdb re-called the PCR reads through MiXCR. TCRdb's processing, not the study's, gives the V and J calls here. The sample has roughly 53,000 clones, 20% to 25% seen once.

This chain connects TRBV20-1 to TRBJ1-5; D is perhaps TRBD1 (5 bases). The clonotype originates from a female donor with papillary thyroid cancer or a benign thyroid nodule (not recorded which). Some clones in this sample may be carry-over from other donors' samples. The sample comprised blood. In DNA form, the CDR3 reads TGCAGTGCTATACCGGACACAAGCAATCAGCCCCAGCATTTT. As protein: CSAIPDTSNQPQHF.